The source of this T cell receptor beta chain is a study of T-cell memory formation after mild COVID-19. TCRdb analysed the 5' RACE reads with MiXCR anew, one entry per CDR3 protein. Of 150,000 or so distinct CDR3 sequences in the sample, approximately 14% were seen once. The CDR3 runs to 16 residues. The germline V gene encodes CDR1 SEHNR and CDR2 FQNEAQ (reference sequence). The J segment lost 1 base and the V segment lost 5 bases, leaving 11 bases of the junction unmatched. This sequence was found in an adult woman who had mild COVID-19 (a few samples of this study predate the infection). Cell type and time point are not known. The source material was PBMCs or a T cell subset sorted from them (not recorded which). This chain uses TRBV7-9 with TRBJ2-7; 7 positions match TRBD1. CDR3 sequence reads: CASSVGQAGGSYEQYF. DNA for the CDR3: TGTGCCAGCAGCGTCGGACAGGCGGGTGGGTCCTACGAGCAGTACTTC. Looking up the rest from reference TRBV7-9 and TRBJ2-7 gives the full variable domain: DTGVSQNPRHKITKRGQNVTFRCDPISEHNRLYWYRQTLGQGPEFLTYFQNEAQLEKSRLLSDRFSAERPKGSFSTLEIQRTEQGDSAMYLCASSVGQAGGSYEQYFGPGTRLTVT.